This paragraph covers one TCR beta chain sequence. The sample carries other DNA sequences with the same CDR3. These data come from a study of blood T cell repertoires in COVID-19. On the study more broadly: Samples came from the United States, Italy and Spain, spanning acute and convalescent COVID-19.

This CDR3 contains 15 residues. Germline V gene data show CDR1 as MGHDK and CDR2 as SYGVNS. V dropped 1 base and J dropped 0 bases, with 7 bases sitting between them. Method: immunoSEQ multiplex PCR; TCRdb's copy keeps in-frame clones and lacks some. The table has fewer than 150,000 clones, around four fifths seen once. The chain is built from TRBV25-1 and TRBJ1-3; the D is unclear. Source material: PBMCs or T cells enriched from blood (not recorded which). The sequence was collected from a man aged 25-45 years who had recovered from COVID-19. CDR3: CASSESGISGNTIYF. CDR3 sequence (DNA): TGTGCCAGCAGTGAATCCGGGATCTCTGGAAACACCATATATTTT.